The present T cell receptor (beta chain) was sequenced within a study of control samples from healthy donors and cancer patients. V was shortened by 1 base and J by 5 bases, with 2 bases between the two germline ends. CDR1 is ENHRY and CDR2 is SYGVKD in the germline V gene. This CDR3 has 11 residues. TCRdb's table, derived via immunoSEQ multiplex PCR, lists solely in-frame clones and lacks some. The sample contains 100,000 to 150,000 clones, 80% to 90% of which appear only once. The material sequenced was blood. The sequence came from a middle-aged man in good health. The chain uses TRBV10-3 and TRBJ2-5; D is unresolved. CDR3 sequence: CAISEFETQYF. For the CDR3, the DNA is TGTGCCATCAGTGAGTTCGAGACCCAGTACTTC.